One sample yielded the 28 T cell receptor beta chains listed below, sequenced in a study of identical twins. MiXCR was run by TCRdb on the 5' RACE reads, yielding one entry per CDR3 protein. The sample holds 450,000 or so distinct CDR3 sequences; around 24% are singletons and the top ten take around 3%. A further study also used this sample, focusing on T cells expressing NK-cell markers.

Sequenced input: CD4+ T cells sorted from blood. These receptors all come from a woman aged 18-29 years in good health.

This clonotype has just a few counts. The chain is built from TRBV7-2 and TRBJ2-3; 8 bases match TRBD2. The J segment lost 6 bases and the V segment lost 10 bases, leaving 6 bases of the junction unmatched. This CDR3 is 12 amino acids long. Germline CDR1 is SGHTA and CDR2 is FQGNSA. DNA of the CDR3: TGTGCCACCGGGAGGGCCAGGGATACGCAGTATTTT. Translating it yields CATGRARDTQYF.

This clonotype has just a few counts. J is TRBJ1-1 and V is TRBV20-1; D is uncertain. Trimming shortened V by 7 bases and J by 1 base, and 10 bases separated the two germline ends. CDR3 size: 12 residues. Germline CDR1 and CDR2: DFQATT and SNEGSKA (reference sequence). Here the CDR3 DNA reads TGCAGTGGGCGGCAGCCGAACACTGAAGCTTTCTTT. Amino acid sequence: CSGRQPNTEAFF.

The V gene is TRBV6-1, the J gene TRBJ2-7, with 11 nucleotides matching TRBD2. V trimming: 6 bases; J trimming: 1 base; junction bases outside the gene matches: 5. CDR1 is MNHNS and CDR2 is SASEGT in the germline V gene. The CDR3 spans 15 residues. CDR3 sequence: CASSLLAGESYEQYF. The CDR3, as DNA: TGTGCCAGCAGCCTACTAGCGGGGGAGTCCTACGAGCAGTACTTC.

This rearrangement joins TRBV5-1 to TRBJ2-1; maybe TRBD2 (6 bases). V was clipped by 3 bases and J by 7 bases, with 23 bases between them. Germline CDR1 SGHRS, CDR2 YFSETQ. The CDR3 consists of 17 residues. CDR3 coding DNA: TGCGCCAGCAGCTCGCGGGAAGGGCTAGGAATGAAAAATGAGCAGTTCTTC. It specifies CASSSREGLGMKNEQFF.

This clonotype has just a few counts. This chain uses TRBV5-1 with TRBJ2-3; D gene uncertain. Germline CDR1 reads SGHRS; CDR2 reads YFSETQ. The CDR3 is 13 residues long. The V gene lost 4 bases and the J gene lost 9 bases, with 15 bases spanning the gap. As DNA, the CDR3 is TGCGCCAGCAGCCCCGGACGGCAATGGACGCAGTATTTT. The encoded protein is CASSPGRQWTQYF.

This chain connects TRBV12-5 to TRBJ2-1; 11 bases are a match to TRBD2. The junction had 12 bases not matched to a gene; V was cut back by 7 bases and J by 7 bases. From germline, CDR1 is LGHNT and CDR2 FRNRAP. The CDR3 loop spans 16 amino acids. For the CDR3, the DNA is TGTGCTAGTGCCAATGAACCTAGCGGGAGGTGGAATGAGCAGTTCTTC. The encoded protein is CASANEPSGRWNEQFF.

This clonotype was detected a few times. J is TRBJ2-7 and V is TRBV10-3, with 8 bases lining up with TRBD2. CDR1 ENHRY and CDR2 SYGVKD come from the germline V gene. The CDR3 spans 16 residues. V was clipped by 6 bases and J by 2 bases; unmatched bases: 12. Here the CDR3 reads CAISTRIAGQAYEQYF. DNA of the CDR3: TGTGCCATCAGCACTCGTATAGCGGGGCAGGCCTACGAGCAGTACTTC.

The chain uses TRBV15 and TRBJ2-1, with 8 bases identical to TRBD1. Per the germline V gene, CDR1 is LNHNV and CDR2 is YYDKDF (reference sequence). The CDR3 is 15 residues long. V was clipped by 2 bases and J by 8 bases; unmatched bases: 8. The CDR3, as DNA: TGTGCCACCAGCAGATGGGACAGGATAAGAGATGAGCAGTTCTTC. Translated: CATSRWDRIRDEQFF.

The sample holds a few counts of this clonotype. The chain combines TRBV9 with TRBJ2-1; 10 nucleotides agree with TRBD2. Germline V gene data show CDR1 as SGDLS and CDR2 as YYNGEE. The CDR3 spans 17 residues. After removal of 0 bases from V and 8 bases from J, the junction contained 11 bases not matched to a gene. For the CDR3, the DNA is TGTGCCAGCAGCGTAGCGGGGAGCGGGAGGGCCTCGGATGAGCAGTTCTTC. Its translation: CASSVAGSGRASDEQFF.

CDR3 loop: CASGGNSQYF. The CDR3 DNA reads as TGTGCCTCGGGCGGCAACAGCCAGTACTTC. The chain couples TRBV7-9 to TRBJ2-5; D is uncertain. The V and J ends lost 11 bases and 10 bases respectively, with 14 bases between them. This CDR3 is 10 amino acids long. CDR1 and CDR2 (germline): SEHNR, FQNEAQ (reference sequence).

The chain employs TRBV10-3 and TRBJ2-2; weak D call: TRBD1 (6 bases). V dropped 6 bases and J dropped 4 bases, with 12 bases sitting between them. The CDR3 extends over 14 amino acids. Per germline, CDR1 ENHRY and CDR2 SYGVKD. For the CDR3, the DNA is TGTGCCATCAGGGACAGTACGGCCACCGGGGAGCTGTTTTTT. This encodes CAIRDSTATGELFF.

This clonotype was found a few times. The chain links TRBV9 to TRBJ2-3, with D perhaps being TRBD1 or TRBD2 (5 bases each). V lost 3 bases and J 0 bases, leaving 11 bases between the germline ends. Germline-derived CDR1 and CDR2 are SGDLS and YYNGEE. The CDR3 is 15 residues long. The CDR3 spells CASSAIGTSTDTQYF. The CDR3 DNA sequence: TGTGCCAGCAGCGCAATCGGGACGAGCACAGATACGCAGTATTTT.

The chain has TRBV20-1 and TRBJ2-3, with D perhaps assigned TRBD1 or TRBD2 (5 bases each). CDR1 is DFQATT and CDR2 is SNEGSKA in the germline V gene (reference sequence). The CDR3 is made up of 13 amino acids. With 5 bases removed from V and 4 bases from J, the gap between germline ends came to 13 bases. CDR3 nucleotides: TGCAGTGCTGCCCCTTGGGGGTCAGATACGCAGTATTTT. This codes for CSAAPWGSDTQYF.

This clonotype was detected a few times. V usage is TRBV20-1 and J usage is TRBJ2-2; TRBD2 matches 9 bases. CDR3 length: 15 amino acids. The germline CDR1 and CDR2 sequences are DFQATT and SNEGSKA (reference sequence). V gave up 3 bases and J gave up 5 bases; unmatched junction bases: 7. The DNA of the CDR3 is TGCAGTGCTAGTATCCTAGCGGGACCGACCGGGGAGCTGTTTTTT. This translates into CSASILAGPTGELFF.

This clonotype was detected a few times. The gene calls are TRBV5-1 and TRBJ2-5, with 7 nucleotides matching TRBD1. V gave up 4 bases and J gave up 5 bases; unmatched junction bases: 11. The length of the CDR3 is 15 residues. CDR1 and CDR2 (germline): SGHRS, YFSETQ. The CDR3 loop reads CASSHRELRGETQYF. The CDR3 DNA sequence: TGCGCCAGCAGCCACCGGGAACTCAGGGGGGAGACCCAGTACTTC.

This chain links TRBV18 with TRBJ2-5; the D is unclear. CDR1 and CDR2 (germline): KGHSH, LQKENI. The CDR3 contains 14 residues. V lost 3 bases and J 6 bases, leaving 14 bases between the germline ends. The CDR3 sequence: CASSPSSSSKTQYF. The CDR3 DNA reads TGTGCCAGCTCACCCTCTAGTTCGTCGAAGACCCAGTACTTC.

This clonotype appeared many times. The V and J genes are TRBV10-3 and TRBJ1-2; D remains ambiguous. CDR1 and CDR2 from the germline V gene are ENHRY and SYGVKD. This CDR3 is built from 14 residues. V was shortened by 0 bases and J by 3 bases, with 8 bases between the two germline ends. DNA of the CDR3: TGTGCCATCAGTGAGTCGATGGCAGACTATGGCTACACCTTC. Translating it yields CAISESMADYGYTF.

Only a few counts were recorded for this clonotype. The chain employs TRBV24-1 and TRBJ2-1; tentative D call: TRBD2 (6 bases). The germline V and J ends were trimmed by 8 bases and 1 base, with 11 bases remaining between them. Per the germline V gene, CDR1 is KGHDR and CDR2 is SFDVKD. The CDR3 runs to 14 residues. CDR3 residues: CATNAGISYNEQFF. The CDR3 nucleotides read TGTGCCACCAACGCGGGGATATCCTACAATGAGCAGTTCTTC.

This clonotype was counted at least ten times. The CDR3 protein is CASSFRADTEAFF. The CDR3 DNA is TGTGCCAGCAGCTTCCGGGCAGACACTGAAGCTTTCTTT. V is TRBV7-9 and J is TRBJ1-1; D ambiguous. Germline values: CDR1 SEHNR, CDR2 FQNEAQ (reference sequence). V dropped 3 bases and J dropped 3 bases, with 8 bases sitting between them. CDR3 length: 13 amino acids.

The sample holds a few counts of this clonotype. The chain couples TRBV5-6 to TRBJ2-5, with 7 bases fitting TRBD1. Germline V gives CDR1 SGHDT, CDR2 YYEEEE. The V segment lost 3 bases and the J segment 4 bases; nucleotides outside the gene matches: 3. The CDR3 consists of 13 residues. CDR3 region: CASSSYRGETQYF. The CDR3 bases are TGTGCCAGCAGCTCTTACAGGGGAGAGACCCAGTACTTC.

The chain couples TRBV7-9 to TRBJ1-3; possible D gene TRBD1, 5 bases. V dropped 1 base and J dropped 4 bases, with 11 bases sitting between them. CDR1 is SEHNR and CDR2 is FQNEAQ in the germline V gene (reference sequence). This CDR3 has 15 residues. CDR3 sequence: CASSLGRATGNTIYF. The CDR3 DNA follows: TGTGCCAGCAGCTTAGGCAGGGCAACCGGAAACACCATATATTTT. Full variable domain (remainder filled in from reference TRBV7-9 and TRBJ1-3): DTGVSQNPRHKITKRGQNVTFRCDPISEHNRLYWYRQTLGQGPEFLTYFQNEAQLEKSRLLSDRFSAERPKGSFSTLEIQRTEQGDSAMYLCASSLGRATGNTIYFGEGSWLTVV.

CDR3 in amino acids: CASSEGLREKGNEQFF. CDR3 nucleotides: TGTGCCAGCAGCGAGGGGTTGCGGGAGAAGGGCAATGAGCAGTTCTTC. The chain has TRBV9 and TRBJ2-1; 7 bases line up with TRBD2. Trimming took 3 bases from V and 6 from J; bases not matched to a gene: 12. Looked up from germline, CDR1 is SGDLS and CDR2 is YYNGEE. This CDR3 is 16 amino acids long.

This clonotype came up a few times. The gene calls are TRBV14 and TRBJ1-6; weak D call: TRBD1 (5 bases). From germline, CDR1 is SGHDN and CDR2 FVKESK. The CDR3 runs to 14 residues. V was trimmed by 4 bases and J by 9 bases, leaving 13 bases between them. The CDR3 loop is CASSPSAGVSPLHF. The CDR3 DNA is TGTGCCAGCAGCCCGAGCGCGGGGGTTTCACCCCTCCACTTT.

In regard to this clonotype: Compared with germline, one end of the junction differs, possibly owing to a read error. The chain joins TRBV5-1 to TRBJ2-2; perhaps TRBD2 as D (5 bases). Germline values: CDR1 SGHRS, CDR2 YFSETQ. The CDR3 runs 13 residues. The CDR3 DNA reads TGCGCCAGCAGCTTGTCGAACACCGGGGAGCTGTGTTTT. Translation gives CASSLSNTGELCF.

V gene TRBV29-1 combines with J gene TRBJ2-2, with D possibly being TRBD1 (5 bases). CDR3 size: 14 residues. V was cut by 1 base and J by 7 bases, with 13 bases left in between. In germline, CDR1 is SQVTM, CDR2 ANQGSEA. The CDR3 nucleotides read TGCAGCGTTGAAGGGACAACCAGGATCGGGGAGCTGTTTTTT. Its protein product is CSVEGTTRIGELFF.

This clonotype was counted a few times. One end of the junction is discordant with germline, which a read error may explain. V is TRBV15 and J is TRBJ1-2, with D unclear. The CDR3 is 11 residues long. CDR1 LNHNV and CDR2 YYDKDF come from the germline V gene (reference sequence). CDR3 in DNA: TGTGCCACCAGCAGGGCCTCGAGTCAATCCTTC. Translation: CATSRASSQSF. Full variable domain (remainder filled in from reference TRBV15 and TRBJ1-2): DAMVIQNPRYQVTQFGKPVTLSCSQTLNHNVMYWYQQKSSQAPKLLFHYYDKDFNNEADTPDNFQSRRPNTSFCFLDIRSPGLGDTAMYLCATSRASSQSFGSGTRLTVV.

The rearrangement links TRBV7-2 to TRBJ2-3; 11 bases fit TRBD2. The CDR3 totals 14 residues. V gave up 5 bases and J gave up 4 bases; unmatched junction bases: 2. Per germline, CDR1 SGHTA and CDR2 FQGNSA. The CDR3 bases are TGTGCCAGCAGCCGTAGCGGGAGGGCAGATACGCAGTATTTT. It yields the protein CASSRSGRADTQYF.

This chain links TRBV10-3 with TRBJ2-2; possible D gene TRBD1, 6 bases. V lost 3 bases and J lost 6, with 14 bases in between. The CDR3 runs 15 residues. Germline V gives CDR1 ENHRY, CDR2 SYGVKD. In DNA, the CDR3 is TGTGCCATCAGTGATTTGCAGGGGTTCGCCGGGGAGCTGTTTTTT. Translation gives CAISDLQGFAGELFF.